The sequence of this TCR beta chain was determined in a study of blood T cells in healthy people across ages. Study results and limitations: It was the long-lived donors that had more naive CD4+ cells and higher diversity than aged donors. Researchers report that TCR beta diversity correlated strongly with naive T cell percentage.

Per the germline V gene, CDR1 is MNHEY and CDR2 is SMNVEV (reference sequence). V was shortened by 6 bases and J by 0 bases, with 14 bases between the two germline ends. The CDR3 is made up of 15 amino acids. Through a sample-barcoded 5' primer and a J-beta primer mix, a second PCR was run for about 6 to 11 cycles. One entry per CDR3 protein results from TCRdb running MiXCR on the 5' RACE reads. The sample holds hundreds of thousands of distinct CDR3 sequences; roughly two fifths are singletons and the top ten take roughly 19%. Regarding this clonotype: The antigen remains undetermined.

The sequencing sample was made of blood. The chain is built from TRBV27 and TRBJ1-2, with D possibly being TRBD1 (6 bases). The TCR comes from a woman aged 55-69 years in good health. Written as DNA, the CDR3 is TGTGCCAGCAGCAACACAGGGCTTGCTAACTATGGCTACACCTTC. It yields the protein CASSNTGLANYGYTF.